These T cell receptor beta chains were read from a single sample in a study of T cells in Graves' hyperthyroidism and ophthalmopathy. TCRdb called the multiplex PCR reads again in MiXCR, with one record for every CDR3 protein. Among a few hundred thousand distinct CDR3 sequences, roughly 50% were seen once, and the ten largest hold roughly 8.2%. Specimen: peripheral blood or thyroid tissue (not recorded which). The receptor set was obtained from a woman aged 18-29 years with Graves' hyperthyroidism. The CDR3 runs from the conserved cysteine through the conserved F or W. The order of the fields is CDR3 DNA, CDR3 protein, J gene, V gene, D gene, clone size. A D gene is named only where the DNA matches it firmly. The listing skips clone size in some rows; elsewhere it reads once, few, many or a size class.

TGCAGCGTTGACCCCACGGCCATGAACCAAGAGACCCAGTACTTC | CSVDPTAMNQETQYF | TRBJ2-5 | TRBV29-1 | - | -
TGTGCCAGCAGCTCCAAGGAACGGGCACCGAACACCGGGGAGCTGTTTTTT | CASSSKERAPNTGELFF | TRBJ2-2 | TRBV7-9 | - | many
TGTGCCATCAGTGACACAGGGAAAGCCTACGAGCAGTACTTC | CAISDTGKAYEQYF | TRBJ2-7 | TRBV10-3 | - | -
TGCAGTGCTCGTGGACTAGCGGGAGCAGATACAGGGGACTGGGAGACCCAGTACTTC | CSARGLAGADTGDWETQYF | TRBJ2-5 | TRBV20-1 | TRBD2 | -
TGTGCCAGCAGCCAGGGGGCGAGCGGAGAGACCCAGTACTTC | CASSQGASGETQYF | TRBJ2-5 | TRBV14 | - | many
TGTGCCAGCAGTGAGGGGCGGGGAGACGAGCAGTACTTC | CASSEGRGDEQYF | TRBJ2-7 | TRBV6-1 | - | many
TGTGCCAGCAGCCAAGTGCGGGACAGTCCTAAAGCTTTCTTT | CASSQVRDSPKAFF | TRBJ1-1 | TRBV6-5 | TRBD1 | -
TGTGCCAGCAGAGACACCTCTGAGACCCAGTACTTC | CASRDTSETQYF | TRBJ2-5 | TRBV6-2/TRBV6-3 | - | -
TGTGCCAGCAGTGAATTTACGGGGGGACTCGAGCAGTACTTC | CASSEFTGGLEQYF | TRBJ2-7 | TRBV25-1 | TRBD2 | many
TGTGCCAGCAGTGAGGTCAGCCCCGAGGGAAACTATGGCTACACCTTC | CASSEVSPEGNYGYTF | TRBJ1-2 | TRBV2 | - | -
TGTGCCAGCAGTTCCCACAGGGTGATGAACACTGAAGCTTTCTTT | CASSSHRVMNTEAFF | TRBJ1-1 | TRBV12-3/TRBV12-4 | - | many
TGTGCCAGCAGTTACTACAGCTCCTACGAGCAGTACTTC | CASSYYSSYEQYF | TRBJ2-7 | TRBV6-5 | - | many
TGTGCCACGCCCGCCGCTCCGAGGGACTATGGCTACACCTTC | CATPAAPRDYGYTF | TRBJ1-2 | TRBV24-1 | - | many
TGTGCCAGCTCACCACCGACTGGACAGGGAGGCGGGCAGTACTTC | CASSPPTGQGGGQYF | TRBJ2-7 | TRBV18 | TRBD1 | -
TGCGCCAGCAGCGGCCGGGACAGGGGATACACTGAAGCTTTCTTT | CASSGRDRGYTEAFF | TRBJ1-1 | TRBV5-4 | TRBD1 | -
TGCAGCGTTGAAGGCGGTGACACTGAAGCTTTCTTT | CSVEGGDTEAFF | TRBJ1-1 | TRBV29-1 | - | many
TGTGCCAGCAGCATGACACCTTTCATGAACACTGAAGCTTTCTTT | CASSMTPFMNTEAFF | TRBJ1-1 | TRBV6-2/TRBV6-3 | - | many
TGTGCCAGCTCACCCGCGGGACATTCCTCCTACGAGCAGTACTTC | CASSPAGHSSYEQYF | TRBJ2-7 | TRBV18 | - | -
TGTGCCAGCACCAACAGGGCGGATTCACCCCTCCACTTT | CASTNRADSPLHF | TRBJ1-6 | TRBV5-6 | - | many
TGCAGTGCCCACGATCAGCCCCAGCATTTT | CSAHDQPQHF | TRBJ1-5 | TRBV20-1 | - | many
TGTGCCAGCAGCTCGAGAGGGGGGTACTCCCCTTTAGCCGAGCAGTACTTC | CASSSRGGYSPLAEQYF | TRBJ2-7 | TRBV7-8 | - | -
TGTGCCAGCAGACTGACAGGGGGAAATCAGCCCCAGCATTTT | CASRLTGGNQPQHF | TRBJ1-5 | TRBV19 | TRBD1 | many
TGTGCCAGCAGTGTTGGACAGGGCAATCAGCCCCAGCATTTT | CASSVGQGNQPQHF | TRBJ1-5 | TRBV6-6 | TRBD1 | many
TGTGCCAGCAGCGTATTGGACAGGGCGGACGAGCAGTACTTC | CASSVLDRADEQYF | TRBJ2-7 | TRBV7-8 | TRBD1 | -
TGTGCCAGCAGTCTGGGTAGGGGAGCGAACACCGGGGAGCTGTTTTTT | CASSLGRGANTGELFF | TRBJ2-2 | TRBV6-4 | - | -
TGTGCCAGCAGCTTAGTGCTGGGTTCCGGTTACGAGCAGTACTTC | CASSLVLGSGYEQYF | TRBJ2-7 | TRBV13 | - | many
TGTGCCAGCAGTGGACAGGGGGCGCTTAATTCACCCCTCCACTTT | CASSGQGALNSPLHF | TRBJ1-6 | TRBV6-6 | TRBD1 | -